The 22 T cell receptor beta chains below come from one sample, sequenced in a study of T cell responses to AZD1222 COVID-19 vaccine. Sequencing used immunoSEQ multiplex PCR; TCRdb keeps in-frame clones, though not all of them. The table has roughly 120,000 clones, 80% to 90% seen once; the top ten hold roughly 1.6%. Sequencing used peripheral blood, obtained on day 0 of AZD1222 vaccination. Receptors originate from an adult in good health.

This clone was detected only once. The rearrangement uses TRBV5-6 and TRBJ1-4; tentative D call: TRBD1 (5 bases). Germline V lookup: CDR1 SGHDT, CDR2 YYEEEE. Trimming stripped 0 bases from V and 2 bases from J, with 11 bases between. This CDR3 has 16 amino acids. Here the CDR3 DNA reads TGTGCCAGCAGCTTGGGTCGCAGGGCGACTAATGAAAAACTGTTTTTT. This sequence encodes CASSLGRRATNEKLFF.

J is TRBJ2-7 and V is TRBV5-1; TRBD1 aligns across 9 bases. The CDR3 has 16 amino acids. Germline V gene lookup returns CDR1 SGHRS and CDR2 YFSETQ. Trimming cost V 3 bases and J 4 bases; bases outside gene matches: 11. The CDR3: CASSWGEGQGMYEQYF. The DNA of the CDR3 is TGCGCCAGCAGCTGGGGGGAGGGACAGGGAATGTACGAGCAGTACTTC.

The chain links TRBV7-6 to TRBJ2-7; TRBD2 matches at 7 bases. With 4 bases clipped from V and 2 bases from J, the junction kept 11 bases outside the gene matches. The CDR3 is 16 residues long. CDR1 SGHVS and CDR2 FNYEAQ come from the germline V gene. CDR3 residues: CASSWGYPSGTYEQYF. The CDR3 nucleotides are TGTGCCAGCAGCTGGGGTTATCCTAGCGGAACCTACGAGCAGTACTTC. Full variable domain (outside the CDR3, taken from reference TRBV7-6 and TRBJ2-7): GAGVSQSPRYKVTKRGQDVALRCDPISGHVSLYWYRQALGQGPEFLTYFNYEAQQDKSGLPNDRFSAERPEGSISTLTIQRTEQRDSAMYRCASSWGYPSGTYEQYFGPGTRLTVT.

The chain uses TRBV7-3 and TRBJ2-5, with D tentatively TRBD2 (6 bases). The CDR3 consists of 12 residues. V was shortened by 4 bases and J by 5 bases, with 8 bases between the two germline ends. Germline V gene lookup returns CDR1 SGHTA and CDR2 FQGTGA. The CDR3 coding sequence is TGTGCCAGCAGCTACGGAGGGGAGACCCAGTACTTC. Translated, it gives CASSYGGETQYF.

The V gene is TRBV18, the J gene TRBJ1-1; perhaps TRBD1 as D (5 bases). Germline CDR1 is KGHSH and CDR2 is LQKENI. V lost 2 bases and J lost 11, with 15 bases in between. The CDR3 sequence is 13 residues long. Here the CDR3 reads CASSPAQGFGAFF. For the CDR3, the DNA is TGTGCCAGCTCACCAGCTCAGGGATTCGGGGCTTTCTTT.

The chain uses TRBV30 and TRBJ2-5; D may be TRBD1 (5 bases). The CDR3 covers 15 residues. The germline CDR1 and CDR2 sequences are GTSNPN and SVGIG (reference sequence). The V end lost 2 bases, the J end lost 5 bases, and 18 bases lay between the germline ends. For the CDR3, the DNA is TGTGCCTGGAGTTTGGCAGGGTTCGGCAAGGAGACCCAGTACTTC. Protein product: CAWSLAGFGKETQYF.

This chain uses TRBV7-9 with TRBJ2-7; 9 positions match TRBD1. V trimming: 5 bases; J trimming: 3 bases; junction bases outside the gene matches: 5. This CDR3 has 14 amino acids. Germline V gene sequence: CDR1 SEHNR, CDR2 FQNEAQ (reference sequence). For the CDR3, the DNA is TGTGCCAGCAGCGAAGACAGGGGGATCTACGAGCAGTACTTC. Protein sequence: CASSEDRGIYEQYF.

The chain employs TRBV19 and TRBJ2-1; D remains unclear. The ends were cut back, 5 bases at V and 3 bases at J, with 11 bases in the middle. The CDR3 has 14 residues. Germline values: CDR1 LNHDA, CDR2 SQIVND (reference sequence). In DNA, the CDR3 is TGTGCCAGTAGTCCCGGATCTTACTACAATGAGCAGTTCTTC. It yields the protein CASSPGSYYNEQFF.

The chain joins TRBV4-2 to TRBJ1-2; 7 bases are shared with TRBD1. This CDR3 has 14 amino acids. Germline CDR1 is LGHNA and CDR2 is YNFKEQ. V was pared by 0 bases and J by 4 bases, with 2 bases of the junction left unmatched. The CDR3, as DNA: TGTGCCAGCAGCCAAGACAGGGGGTTCTATGGCTACACCTTC. Its protein is CASSQDRGFYGYTF.

The chain recombines TRBV5-1 with TRBJ2-2, with TRBD2 identical over 10 bases. The CDR3 runs to 15 residues. V lost 2 bases and J lost 8; bases outside the gene matches: 6. The germline V gene encodes CDR1 SGHRS and CDR2 YFSETQ. CDR3: CASSFSGTSEGELFF. The CDR3 bases are TGCGCCAGCAGCTTCTCCGGGACTAGCGAGGGGGAGCTGTTTTTT.

This sequence joins TRBV6-2 or TRBV6-3 and TRBJ2-7; unclear D gene. Trimming removed 6 bases from V and 0 bases from J, with 6 bases in between. This CDR3 is built from 12 residues. Per the germline V gene, CDR1 is MNHEY and CDR2 is SVGEGT. In nucleotides, the CDR3 is TGTGCCAGCAGCCCTTCCTCCTACGAGCAGTACTTC. It translates to CASSPSSYEQYF.

V gene TRBV7-2 combines with J gene TRBJ2-1; D uncertain. Trimming stripped 1 base from V and 4 bases from J, with 11 bases between. CDR3 length: 15 amino acids. CDR1 is SGHTA and CDR2 is FQGNSA in the germline V gene. CDR3 sequence: CASSLVVLGYNEQFF. The CDR3 DNA reads as TGTGCCAGCAGCTTAGTTGTTTTGGGTTACAATGAGCAGTTCTTC.

The genes are TRBV7-2 and TRBJ1-1; 8 bases agree with TRBD1. The CDR3 is made up of 15 amino acids. V lost 5 bases and J lost 3; bases outside the gene matches: 8. From germline, CDR1 is SGHTA and CDR2 FQGNSA. CDR3 in DNA: TGTGCCAGCAGCCCGCGACAGGGGATGTACACTGAAGCTTTCTTT. This encodes CASSPRQGMYTEAFF.

V usage is TRBV24-1 and J usage is TRBJ1-2; D is ambiguous. The CDR3 is 15 residues long. V dropped 5 bases and J dropped 4 bases, with 16 bases sitting between them. Germline V gives CDR1 KGHDR, CDR2 SFDVKD. The CDR3: CATSGETLDFYGYTF. The CDR3 DNA follows: TGTGCCACCAGTGGTGAGACATTGGATTTCTATGGCTACACCTTC.

This chain connects TRBV4-3 to TRBJ2-2, with 8 bases aligning to TRBD1. The germline CDR1 and CDR2 sequences are LGHNA and YSLEER. The CDR3 is made up of 16 amino acids. Trimming cost V 5 bases and J 3 bases; bases outside gene matches: 8. The CDR3 nucleotides read TGCGCCAGCAGCGGATACAGGGGGAAGGACACCGGGGAGCTGTTTTTT. Amino acid sequence: CASSGYRGKDTGELFF.

The genes are TRBV7-3 and TRBJ2-1; no reliable D call. The V and J ends lost 2 bases and 8 bases respectively, with 13 bases between them. CDR1 is SGHTA and CDR2 is FQGTGA in the germline V gene. The CDR3 runs to 14 residues. Here the CDR3 DNA reads TGTGCCAGCAGCTTAGTCGGAAGTGGCTATGAGCAGTTCTTC. Its protein product is CASSLVGSGYEQFF.

CDR3: CASSLTATSGRGAGELFF. The CDR3 nucleotides are TGTGCCAGCAGCTTAACCGCGACTAGCGGGAGGGGGGCCGGGGAGCTGTTTTTT. V is TRBV7-2 and J is TRBJ2-2, with 14 bases identical to TRBD2. Germline V lookup: CDR1 SGHTA, CDR2 FQGNSA. J lost 6 bases, V lost 2 bases, and 8 bases had no gene match. CDR3 length equals 18 residues. Full variable domain (outside the CDR3, taken from reference TRBV7-2 and TRBJ2-2): GAGVSQSPSNKVTEKGKDVELRCDPISGHTALYWYRQSLGQGLEFLIYFQGNSAPDKSGLPSDRFSAERTGGSVSTLTIQRTQQEDSAVYLCASSLTATSGRGAGELFFGEGSRLTVL.

The chain employs TRBV6-5 and TRBJ2-1, with 11 nucleotides matching TRBD2. Germline V gene sequence: CDR1 MNHEY, CDR2 SVGAGI. J was trimmed by 5 bases and V by 10 bases; bases with no gene match: 4. CDR3 length: 13 residues. This CDR3 reads CAMGLAANNEQFF. The CDR3 region has the DNA TGTGCCATGGGACTAGCGGCTAACAATGAGCAGTTCTTC.

This rearrangement joins TRBV7-2 to TRBJ2-1; 9 bases agree with TRBD2. Germline V gene sequence: CDR1 SGHTA, CDR2 FQGNSA. V trimming: 1 base; J trimming: 8 bases; junction bases outside the gene matches: 9. This CDR3 is built from 16 residues. As DNA, the CDR3 is TGTGCCAGCAGCTTAGGGTCGGGTAGCGGGGGTTATGAGCAGTTCTTC. Encoded protein: CASSLGSGSGGYEQFF.

This chain connects TRBV2 to TRBJ2-2; 8 bases map to TRBD1. J lost 4 bases, V lost 11 bases, and 9 bases had no gene match. The CDR3 runs to 14 residues. Germline CDR1 and CDR2: SNHLY and FYNNEI. CDR3: CAGRTGLSTGELFF. Written as DNA, the CDR3 is TGTGCCGGACGGACAGGGTTGAGCACCGGGGAGCTGTTTTTT.

J is TRBJ1-3 and V is TRBV2; a possible D gene is TRBD1 (5 bases). V shed 3 bases and J shed 2 bases, with 8 bases lying between them. The germline CDR1 and CDR2 sequences are SNHLY and FYNNEI. This CDR3 is built from 14 residues. The CDR3 DNA reads TGTGCCAGCAGTGAGGGGGGTACTGGAAACACCATATATTTT. Its protein product is CASSEGGTGNTIYF.

The chain has TRBV21-1 and TRBJ1-2; the D call in the table, TRBD1, was not verified against the DNA. TRBV21-1 is annotated as a pseudogene. This CDR3 has 14 residues. The CDR3 sequence is CASSKDPGSEGYTF. CDR3 coding DNA: TGTGCCAGCAGCAAAGATCCAGGGTCGGAGGGCTACACCTTC.